Each of the 22 T cell receptor beta chains below was sequenced from the same sample in a study of CD8+CD57+ T cells in acquired aplastic anemia. It was genomic DNA that served as the template for profiling TCR beta VDJ and CDR3. TCRdb ran MiXCR on the reads and lists one entry per CDR3 protein. The profile covers about 200,000 distinct CDR3 sequences, with more than 55% appearing a single time and about 60% taken by the ten largest. Sequencing was done on patients that had shown CD8+CD57+ cell expansion by flow cytometry. Material for sequencing was sorted CD4+, CD8+, or CD8+CD57+ T cells (not recorded which) from PBMCs. These receptors all come from a human donor with aplastic anemia.

Turning to this clonotype: A single base separates this from a much larger clone, so it may be a read error. The chain joins TRBV7-9 to TRBJ2-7; D not certain. Per the germline V gene, CDR1 is SEHNR and CDR2 is FQNEAQ (reference sequence). The CDR3 covers 12 residues. V was pared by 5 bases and J by 0 bases, with 5 bases between. The CDR3 spells CASSQYSYEQYF. The DNA of the CDR3 is TGTGCCAGCAGCCAGTACTCCTACGAGCAGTACTTC.

As concerns this clonotype: This may arise from a read error, as a much more abundant clone is one base away. The V and J genes are TRBV29-1 and TRBJ2-7; D possibly matches TRBD1 or TRBD2 (5 bases each). Germline loops: CDR1 SQVTM, CDR2 ANQGSEA. The length of the CDR3 is 13 residues. CDR3 in DNA: TGCAGCGAACTTCGGGGCAGCTCCTACGTGCAGTACTTC. Translating it yields CSELRGSSYVQYF.

The chain joins TRBV6-5 to TRBJ1-2; D possibly corresponds to TRBD1 (6 bases). The ends were cut back, 3 bases at V and 4 bases at J, with 12 bases in the middle. The germline CDR1 and CDR2 sequences are MNHEY and SVGAGI. There are 14 residues in the CDR3. The CDR3 spells CASSYGGSGYGYTF. DNA of the CDR3: TGTGCCAGCAGTTATGGGGGCTCGGGCTATGGCTACACCTTC.

With regard to this clonotype: Germline and junction disagree at one end, which may indicate a read error. The V gene is TRBV7-6, the J gene TRBJ2-7, with D tentatively TRBD2 (6 bases). Germline CDR1 reads SGHVS; CDR2 reads FNYEAQ. This CDR3 has 15 residues. The CDR3 region is CASSLGQGGMNEQYF. The DNA for the CDR3 is TGTGCTAGCAGCTTAGGCCAGGGAGGAATGAATGAGCAGTACTTC.

To note about this clonotype: The CDR3 ends on some other residue instead of the conserved phenylalanine or tryptophan, so this is likely a read error. The chain is built from TRBV29-1 and TRBJ1-6; a possible D gene is TRBD1 (5 bases). The germline V gene encodes CDR1 SQVTM and CDR2 ANQGSEA. The CDR3 is made up of 14 amino acids. The V end lost 6 bases, the J end lost 5 bases, and 14 bases lay between the germline ends. CDR3 DNA: TGCAGCGTCCAAGCCGACAGAAATAATTCACCCCTCCACTCT. It is translated as CSVQADRNNSPLHS.

V and J are TRBV10-3 and TRBJ2-1; 9 bases are shared with TRBD1. The germline gives CDR1 ENHRY, CDR2 SYGVKD. The CDR3 is made up of 14 amino acids. V was pared by 7 bases and J by 2 bases, with 3 bases of the junction left unmatched. CDR3 nucleotides: TGTGCCATCAAGGGGACAGGGACCTACAATGAGCAGTTCTTC. It encodes CAIKGTGTYNEQFF.

The J gene is TRBJ1-1, the V gene TRBV20-1; 10 nucleotides match TRBD1. CDR3 length: 15 residues. The V and J ends lost 6 bases and 2 bases, in that order; junction bases with no gene match: 9. From germline, CDR1 is DFQATT and CDR2 SNEGSKA (reference sequence). CDR3 loop: CSARQTGGVNTEAFF. The CDR3, as DNA: TGCAGTGCCAGACAGACAGGGGGCGTAAACACTGAAGCTTTCTTT.

A few counts support this clonotype. V is TRBV7-8 and J is TRBJ2-2; D gene unclear. CDR3 size: 15 residues. V gave up 7 bases and J gave up 1 base, with 13 bases separating them. Germline lookup yields CDR1 SGHVS and CDR2 FQNEAQ. The CDR3 is CASTKWDVNTGELFF. CDR3 coding DNA: TGTGCCAGCACCAAATGGGATGTGAACACCGGGGAGCTGTTTTTT.

The chain employs TRBV19 and TRBJ2-6; 9 bases line up with TRBD1. This CDR3 contains 14 residues. Germline trimming cut 10 bases from V and 2 bases from J; bases unmatched to any gene: 3. Germline-derived CDR1 and CDR2 are LNHDA and SQIVND (reference sequence). The CDR3 region has the DNA TGTGCCACCCGACAGGGGGCTGGGGCCAACGTCCTGACTTTC. Its protein product is CATRQGAGANVLTF.

This clonotype was counted only a few times. The chain recombines TRBV29-1 with TRBJ2-5; 9 bases are a match to TRBD2. This CDR3 has 14 amino acids. The V gene end was trimmed by 7 bases and the J gene end by 4 bases; junction bases not matched to a gene: 10. Germline V lookup: CDR1 SQVTM, CDR2 ANQGSEA. The DNA of the CDR3 is TGCAGCGCCAGACTAGCGGAGGCCGGAGAGACCCAGTACTTC. The encoded protein is CSARLAEAGETQYF.

This clonotype was recorded a few times. The chain couples TRBV24-1 to TRBJ1-6; D uncertain. The CDR3 consists of 12 residues. The germline V gene has CDR1 KGHDR and CDR2 SFDVKD. Trimming left V 0 bases short and J 12 bases short, with 5 bases between. The CDR3 DNA reads TGTGCCACCAGTGATTTGCGGGGACCCCTCCACTTT. It encodes CATSDLRGPLHF.

This clonotype was detected many times. The chain recombines TRBV30 with TRBJ1-1; D is ambiguous. V was trimmed by 4 bases and J by 0 bases, leaving 3 bases between them. Per germline, CDR1 GTSNPN and CDR2 SVGIG (reference sequence). The CDR3 covers 11 residues. CDR3 bases: TGTGCCTGGATTGTGAACACTGAAGCTTTCTTT. Its translation is CAWIVNTEAFF.

V usage is TRBV14 and J usage is TRBJ1-4; 9 bases fit TRBD1. With V trimmed by 6 bases and J by 8 bases, 4 bases remained unmatched. The CDR3 is 13 residues long. Per the germline V gene, CDR1 is SGHDN and CDR2 is FVKESK. The CDR3 spells CASRGQGGEKLFF. CDR3 bases: TGTGCCAGCAGGGGACAGGGAGGCGAAAAACTGTTTTTT.

This clonotype was seen once. This chain links TRBV9 with TRBJ1-6; D unclear. Looked up from germline, CDR1 is SGDLS and CDR2 is YYNGEE. Trimming took 6 bases from V and 4 from J, leaving 29 bases between them. The CDR3 is made up of 20 amino acids. The CDR3 sequence: CASITGGLMKNCLYNSPLHF. The CDR3 bases are TGTGCCAGCATTACTGGCGGATTAATGAAAAACTGTTTGTATAATTCACCCCTCCACTTT.

The chain links TRBV5-1 to TRBJ2-7, with 7 bases fitting TRBD2. The CDR3 length is 13 residues. The V segment lost 5 bases and the J segment 3 bases; nucleotides outside the gene matches: 5. Per the germline V gene, CDR1 is SGHRS and CDR2 is YFSETQ. CDR3 nucleotides: TGCGCCAGCAGTCTTCCGGGGGGCTACGAGCAGTACTTC. Amino acids: CASSLPGGYEQYF.

As concerns this clonotype: A read error is possible here, since a much larger clone lies one base away. The conserved phenylalanine or tryptophan is not found at the CDR3 terminus, so this likely reflects a read error. The V gene is TRBV15, the J gene TRBJ1-5; TRBD1 aligns across 9 bases. This CDR3 has 15 amino acids. CDR1 is LNHNV, CDR2 YYDKDF, per germline (reference sequence). V trimming: 1 base; J trimming: 4 bases; junction bases outside the gene matches: 2. The CDR3 region is CATSRVTGGNQPQHL. For the CDR3, the DNA is TGTGCCACCAGCAGAGTGACAGGGGGGAATCAGCCCCAGCATCTT.

The chain recombines TRBV19 with TRBJ1-3; 7 bases match TRBD1. V lost 5 bases and J lost 4; bases outside the gene matches: 5. This CDR3 has 14 amino acids. Germline V gene lookup returns CDR1 LNHDA and CDR2 SQIVND (reference sequence). The CDR3 here is CASSAAGQGNTIYF. CDR3 bases: TGTGCCAGTAGTGCCGCGGGACAGGGAAACACCATATATTTT.

The chain's CDR3 is CATSRGRSGQGLNEQFF. The CDR3 DNA follows: TGTGCCACCAGCAGAGGCAGGTCGGGACAGGGGTTGAATGAGCAGTTCTTC. The genes are TRBV15 and TRBJ2-1, with 10 bases matching TRBD1. Germline V CDR1 and CDR2: LNHNV, YYDKDF (reference sequence). The CDR3 is 17 residues long. The V segment lost 1 base and the J segment 7 bases; nucleotides outside the gene matches: 10.

This clonotype has a count of ten or more. V gene TRBV5-1 combines with J gene TRBJ2-7; 8 bases are shared with TRBD1. Germline V gives CDR1 SGHRS, CDR2 YFSETQ. Trimming took 3 bases from V and 5 from J; bases not matched to a gene: 1. CDR3 length equals 12 residues. The CDR3 loop reads CASSWTGNEQYF. Written as DNA, the CDR3 is TGCGCCAGCAGCTGGACAGGGAACGAGCAGTACTTC.

This clonotype has ten or more counts. This sequence joins TRBV3-1 and TRBJ1-2; TRBD1 is a possible D gene (5 bases). CDR3 length: 14 residues. Germline V gives CDR1 LGHDT, CDR2 YNNKEL (reference sequence). Trimming removed 4 bases from V and 9 bases from J, with 18 bases in between. The CDR3 DNA follows: TGTGCCAGCAGCCTCCCGTCGGGACTTCCGAGCTACACCTTC. This codes for CASSLPSGLPSYTF.

This chain connects TRBV15 to TRBJ2-5; TRBD2 matches at 7 bases. The germline gives CDR1 LNHNV, CDR2 YYDKDF (reference sequence). V lost 3 bases and J lost 3; bases outside the gene matches: 4. This CDR3 spans 14 amino acids. CDR3 region: CATSRPGTKETQYF. The CDR3 DNA reads TGTGCCACCAGCAGGCCAGGGACTAAAGAGACCCAGTACTTC.

J is TRBJ2-7 and V is TRBV19; TRBD1 matches at 8 bases. Germline CDR1 reads LNHDA; CDR2 reads SQIVND (reference sequence). This CDR3 comprises 15 residues. The J segment lost 2 bases and the V segment lost 3 bases, leaving 6 bases of the junction unmatched. This chain's CDR3 is CASSIRTGPTYEQYF. The CDR3 DNA sequence: TGTGCCAGTAGTATCAGGACAGGGCCGACCTACGAGCAGTACTTC.